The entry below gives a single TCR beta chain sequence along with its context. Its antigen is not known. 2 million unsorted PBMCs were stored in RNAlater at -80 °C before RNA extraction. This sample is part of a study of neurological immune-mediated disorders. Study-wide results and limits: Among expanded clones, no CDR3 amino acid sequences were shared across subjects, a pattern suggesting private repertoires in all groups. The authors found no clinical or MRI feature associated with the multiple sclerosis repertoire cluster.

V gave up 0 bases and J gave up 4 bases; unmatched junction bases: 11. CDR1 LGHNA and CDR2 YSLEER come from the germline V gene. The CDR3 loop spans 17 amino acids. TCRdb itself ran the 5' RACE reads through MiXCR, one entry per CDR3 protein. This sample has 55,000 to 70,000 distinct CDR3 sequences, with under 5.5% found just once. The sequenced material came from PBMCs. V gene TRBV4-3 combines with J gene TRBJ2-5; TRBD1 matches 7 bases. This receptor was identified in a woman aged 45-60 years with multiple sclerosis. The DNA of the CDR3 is TGCGCCAGCAGCCAAGATGGGCCCGCACCAGGGGGAGAGACCCAGTACTTC. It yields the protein CASSQDGPAPGGETQYF.